The TCR beta chain under discussion was sequenced for a study of blood T cell repertoires in COVID-19. For the study at large: The United States, Italy and Spain provided the acute and convalescent COVID-19 samples. The analysed material was cDNA or gDNA that came from T cells, B-cell-depleted T cells, or PBMCs.

The CDR3 length is 12 residues. Germline V gene sequence: CDR1 MNHEY, CDR2 SMNVEV (reference sequence). The J segment lost 8 bases and the V segment lost 6 bases, leaving 5 bases of the junction unmatched. In the authors' methods: Nucleated cell number was recorded as an estimate derived from reference gene primer amplification. TCRdb's copy holds only in-frame clones and misses some; the assay was immunoSEQ multiplex PCR. Clone size and the V and J calls come from that table; the DNA yielded D and trimming. Among about 110,000 clones listed, less than 85% were seen once. This sequence originates from a woman aged 40 to 50 with acute or convalescent COVID-19. This chain joins TRBV27 and TRBJ1-2, with 8 positions matching TRBD1. The material sequenced was peripheral blood. For the CDR3, the DNA is TGTGCCAGCAGCATACAGGGGGAGGGCTACACCTTC. It codes for CASSIQGEGYTF.